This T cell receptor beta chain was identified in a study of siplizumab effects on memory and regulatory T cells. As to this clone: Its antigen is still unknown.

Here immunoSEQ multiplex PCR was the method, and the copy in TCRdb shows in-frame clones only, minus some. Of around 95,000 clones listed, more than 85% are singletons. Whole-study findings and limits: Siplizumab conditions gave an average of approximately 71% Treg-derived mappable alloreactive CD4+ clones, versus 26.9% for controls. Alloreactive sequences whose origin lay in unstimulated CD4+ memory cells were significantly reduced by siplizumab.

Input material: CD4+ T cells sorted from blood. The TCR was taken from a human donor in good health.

The CDR3 is CASSYKTGGTYEQYF. CDR3 coding DNA: TGTGCCAGCAGCTACAAAACAGGGGGAACCTACGAGCAGTACTTC. This chain links TRBV5-4 with TRBJ2-7, with 8 bases identical to TRBD1. V lost 3 bases, J lost 2 bases, and 7 bases stayed unmatched. The CDR3 consists of 15 residues. Per the germline V gene, CDR1 is SGHNT and CDR2 is YYREEE (reference sequence). The complete variable domain, with remaining parts taken from reference TRBV5-4 and TRBJ2-7, reads ETGVTQSPTHLIKTRGQQVTLRCSSQSGHNTVSWYQQALGQGPQFIFQYYREEENGRGNFPPRFSGLQFPNYSSELNVNALELDDSALYLCASSYKTGGTYEQYFGPGTRLTVT.